This T cell receptor (beta chain) was sequenced during a study of vaccination effects on CD4 cells after COVID-19. Study overall: Each participant received a vaccine that was either BNT162b2 or mRNA-1273, given as two doses.

Study-wide results and limits: Convalescent patients numbered few in the study; early post-infection timepoints were missing entirely. Among infection- and vaccine-induced clones, marked clonal contraction occurred late after vaccination. After vaccination of healthy people, only 1 of 255 vaccine-induced clones cross-reacted with common cold coronaviruses.

Trimming took 2 bases from V and 8 from J, leaving 15 bases between them. The CDR3 consists of 14 residues. CDR1 and CDR2 (germline): MNHEY, SVGAGI. A note on this clone: Its antigen is undetermined.

Antigen-specific CD4+ T cells were expanded (with viral peptide pools) by the ViraFEST assay ahead of sequencing. Cultured cells yielded isolated CD4+ T cells after about ten days. Vaccinated participants had no history of SARS-CoV-2 infection and tested negative for nucleocapsid antibodies. Libraries were prepared by immunoSEQ multiplex PCR; TCRdb keeps only in-frame clonotypes and omits some of them. The table lists roughly 50,000 clones, roughly 79% of them singletons. The TCR originated in a human donor who received a COVID-19 vaccine. This chain uses TRBV6-5 with TRBJ1-2; D might be TRBD1 (6 bases). Sequencing was performed on CD4+ T cells from PBMCs cultured with HCoV-OC43 spike peptides, taken before COVID-19 vaccination. Subset of the sample: HCoV-OC43 spike overlapping peptide pool stimulation. This chain's CDR3 is CASSYAGVVSGYTF. The CDR3 DNA follows: TGTGCCAGCAGTTACGCAGGGGTAGTCAGCGGCTACACCTTC.